The clone carrying this T cell receptor beta chain was detected many times. The antigen remains undetermined. Time point given: pre-sensitization, week 0. Documented treatment: therapeutic diphenylcyclopropenone sensitization with weekly scalp DPC. The sample originates from a study of human T cells and chemical hapten exposure. Background on the study: Sensitization involved placing 2% DPC onto a 2 cm by 2 cm region of upper inner arm skin. Study observations and caveats: Compared with pre-sensitization or healthy control sets, expanded TCRs clustered more.

TCRdb re-analysed the RACE reads in MiXCR, keeping a single row per CDR3 protein. The sample shows 280,000 or so distinct CDR3 sequences, 7.5% to 8% of them seen only once. The CDR3 spans 14 residues. Germline assignment: CDR1 MNHEY and CDR2 SVGEGT. The V segment lost 5 bases and the J segment 2 bases; nucleotides outside the gene matches: 3. The chain combines TRBV6-2 or TRBV6-3 with TRBJ1-1; 9 positions match TRBD1. Sample: whole blood, taken in connection with sensitization to the hapten diphenylcyclopropenone (DPC). The receptor was derived from a man younger than 35 with alopecia areata. Some clones in this sample may be carry-over from other donors' samples. Here the CDR3 reads CASSHRGPNTEAFF. CDR3 bases: TGTGCCAGCAGTCACAGGGGGCCTAACACTGAAGCTTTCTTT.